This TCR beta chain was identified in a study of blood T cell repertoires in COVID-19. Study-wide background: From T cells, B-cell-depleted T cells, or PBMCs came the material, which was cDNA or gDNA.

This clone turned up a few times. As handled by the study authors: Amplification from reference gene primers served as the basis for estimated nucleated cell counts. TCRdb's table, derived via immunoSEQ multiplex PCR, lists solely in-frame clones and lacks some. V and J calls and clone size are those listed in that table; D and trimming were worked out from the DNA. The table lists about 400,000 clones, roughly nine tenths of them singletons. Trimming took 3 bases from V and 4 from J, leaving 8 bases between them. The CDR3 is 13 amino acids. CDR1 is SGHRS, CDR2 YFSETQ, per germline. V gene TRBV5-1 combines with J gene TRBJ1-3, with D tentatively TRBD1 (6 bases). Sequencing was done on a sample of peripheral blood. This receptor was obtained from a man aged 35-49 years with acute or convalescent COVID-19. Here the CDR3 reads CASSYGQGNTIYF. The CDR3 region has the DNA TGCGCCAGCAGCTACGGACAGGGAAACACCATATATTTT.